This TCR beta chain was recorded in a study of blood T cell repertoires in COVID-19. V gave up 4 bases and J gave up 3 bases; unmatched junction bases: 11. The CDR3 consists of 17 residues. Germline-derived CDR1 and CDR2 are ENHRY and SYGVKD. The study assigned cohorts using participant-reported clinical history. Profiling relied on immunoSEQ multiplex PCR, and the TCRdb table lists in-frame clones only, not all of them. The table records roughly 400,000 clones, approximately 90% of them present only once. The sample consisted of PBMCs or T cells enriched from blood (not recorded which). The V gene is TRBV10-3, the J gene TRBJ2-5; 10 nucleotides align to TRBD2. The clonotype comes from a young man who had recovered from COVID-19. As DNA, the CDR3 is TGTGCCATCAGTGGGTTGGCCAGCGGGAGGGCCGAAGAGACCCAGTACTTC. It yields the protein CAISGLASGRAEETQYF.